This is a list of T cell receptor beta chains from one sample in a study of graft-versus-host responses after intestinal transplantation. Generated by immunoSEQ multiplex PCR, the TCRdb table keeps only in-frame clones and is missing some. The top ten clones hold over 0.15% of a sample with about 88,000 clones, approximately 94% of them seen once. These receptors lack a known antigen. Sequences were derived from unstimulated CD4+ T cells sorted from spleen or lymph node cells, sampled before transplant. The receptors stem from a human donor who was the organ donor for an intestinal transplant. The CDR3 runs from the conserved cysteine through the conserved F or W. A D gene is named only where the DNA matches it firmly. The size field is filled for only some rows; it gives once, few, many or a size class.

abundance: -
d_gene: -
v_gene: TRBV30
j_gene: TRBJ2-3
CDR3nt: TGTGCCTGGAGGGTTATAGATACGCAGTATTTT
CDR3aa: CAWRVIDTQYF

abundance: -
d_gene: -
v_gene: TRBV5-5
j_gene: TRBJ2-7
CDR3nt: TGTGCCAGCAGCCTCAGGGGCGGAGAGCAGTACTTC
CDR3aa: CASSLRGGEQYF

abundance: -
d_gene: -
v_gene: TRBV5-1
j_gene: TRBJ1-1
CDR3nt: TGCGCCAGCAGCCCCCATGTAGATAACACTGAAGCTTTCTTT
CDR3aa: CASSPHVDNTEAFF

abundance: -
d_gene: -
v_gene: TRBV19
j_gene: TRBJ1-3
CDR3nt: TGTGCCAGTAATCGAGGGGGGAACACTGGAAACACCATATATTTT
CDR3aa: CASNRGGNTGNTIYF

abundance: -
d_gene: -
v_gene: TRBV7-2
j_gene: TRBJ2-2
CDR3nt: TGTGCCAGCAGCTTAAGGCAGGGGAACACCGGGGAGCTGTTTTTT
CDR3aa: CASSLRQGNTGELFF

abundance: -
d_gene: -
v_gene: TRBV19
j_gene: TRBJ2-3
CDR3nt: TGTGCCAGTAGTATAGATCTGGGATTCGGAGATACGCAGTATTTT
CDR3aa: CASSIDLGFGDTQYF

abundance: -
d_gene: TRBD1
v_gene: TRBV5-1
j_gene: TRBJ1-4
CDR3nt: TGCGCCAGTAGCCCTACAGGGGTTAATGAAAAACTGTTTTTT
CDR3aa: CASSPTGVNEKLFF

abundance: -
d_gene: TRBD1
v_gene: TRBV7-9
j_gene: TRBJ1-2
CDR3nt: TGTGCCAGCAGCCCCGGACAGGTCTATGGCTACACCTTC
CDR3aa: CASSPGQVYGYTF

abundance: -
d_gene: -
v_gene: TRBV20-1
j_gene: TRBJ1-6
CDR3nt: TGCAGTGCTCTACGTGATTCACCCCTCCACTTT
CDR3aa: CSALRDSPLHF

abundance: -
d_gene: -
v_gene: TRBV7-2
j_gene: TRBJ1-2
CDR3nt: TGTGCCAGCAGGAATTCGGGGGCCCGCTATGGCTACACCTTC
CDR3aa: CASRNSGARYGYTF

abundance: -
d_gene: -
v_gene: TRBV18
j_gene: TRBJ1-4
CDR3nt: TGTGCCAGCTCACCTGTGGGGGCTAATGAAAAACTGTTTTTT
CDR3aa: CASSPVGANEKLFF

abundance: -
d_gene: TRBD1
v_gene: TRBV5-8
j_gene: TRBJ1-2
CDR3nt: TGTGCCAGCAGCTTGGGACAGGGGGAGGGCTACACCTTC
CDR3aa: CASSLGQGEGYTF

abundance: -
d_gene: TRBD1
v_gene: TRBV13
j_gene: TRBJ2-3
CDR3nt: TGTGCCAGCGACAGGGGGGTTACGCAGTATTTT
CDR3aa: CASDRGVTQYF

abundance: -
d_gene: -
v_gene: TRBV2
j_gene: TRBJ1-4
CDR3nt: TGTGCCAGCAGTGACTTTCGGACATTGACCGGAAGGGAAAAACTGTTTTTT
CDR3aa: CASSDFRTLTGREKLFF

abundance: -
d_gene: TRBD1
v_gene: TRBV6-1
j_gene: TRBJ2-7
CDR3nt: TGTGCCAGCAGTCCTACCGGGACAGGGTTATACGAGCAGTACTTC
CDR3aa: CASSPTGTGLYEQYF

abundance: -
d_gene: -
v_gene: TRBV6-6
j_gene: TRBJ2-7
CDR3nt: TGTGCCAGCAGTTACGGACAAGGGGGCTACGAGCAGTACTTC
CDR3aa: CASSYGQGGYEQYF

abundance: -
d_gene: -
v_gene: TRBV28
j_gene: TRBJ1-1
CDR3nt: TGTGCCAGCAAAATCGTCGCGAGGGGAACTGAAGCTTTCTTT
CDR3aa: CASKIVARGTEAFF

abundance: -
d_gene: -
v_gene: TRBV5-1
j_gene: TRBJ2-3
CDR3nt: TGCGCCAGCACGTCCACAGATACGCAGTATTTT
CDR3aa: CASTSTDTQYF

abundance: -
d_gene: -
v_gene: TRBV28
j_gene: TRBJ1-2
CDR3nt: TGTGCCAGCAGTTTGGACGGGTATGGCTACACCTTC
CDR3aa: CASSLDGYGYTF

abundance: -
d_gene: -
v_gene: TRBV2
j_gene: TRBJ2-2
CDR3nt: TGTGCCAGCAGTGTACGCACGGGGGCGAACACCGGGGAGGTGTTTTTT
CDR3aa: CASSVRTGANTGEVFF

abundance: once
d_gene: -
v_gene: TRBV28
j_gene: TRBJ1-5
CDR3nt: TGTGCCAGCAGTCCTTACCTCCGATCGGGCAATCAGCCCCAGCATTTT
CDR3aa: CASSPYLRSGNQPQHF

abundance: -
d_gene: -
v_gene: TRBV9
j_gene: TRBJ2-1
CDR3nt: TGTGCCAGCAGCGTATTCACCGCTGGATACGGTGAGCAGTTCTTC
CDR3aa: CASSVFTAGYGEQFF

abundance: -
d_gene: -
v_gene: TRBV11-3
j_gene: TRBJ2-7
CDR3nt: TGTGCCAGCAGCTTGGTAGACAGCCTCGAGCAGTACTTC
CDR3aa: CASSLVDSLEQYF

abundance: -
d_gene: TRBD1
v_gene: TRBV5-6
j_gene: TRBJ1-2
CDR3nt: TGTGCCAGCAGCTTCACACAGGGGGCGTTTGGCTACACCTTC
CDR3aa: CASSFTQGAFGYTF

abundance: -
d_gene: -
v_gene: TRBV5-4
j_gene: TRBJ2-7
CDR3nt: TGTGCCAGCAGCGCGGACGGGGGGCGGGAGCAGTACTTC
CDR3aa: CASSADGGREQYF

abundance: -
d_gene: -
v_gene: TRBV30
j_gene: TRBJ2-2
CDR3nt: TGTGCCTGGAGTAAACACCCGGGTACCGGGGAGCTGTTTTTT
CDR3aa: CAWSKHPGTGELFF

abundance: -
d_gene: TRBD2
v_gene: TRBV28
j_gene: TRBJ2-1
CDR3nt: TGTGCCAGCATCCCTAGCGGGGGGGCCAGAAATGAGCAGTTCTTC
CDR3aa: CASIPSGGARNEQFF

abundance: -
d_gene: -
v_gene: TRBV7-3
j_gene: TRBJ2-7
CDR3nt: TGTGCCAGCAGCTTAGACCCAGGGTCCTACGAGCAGTACTTC
CDR3aa: CASSLDPGSYEQYF

abundance: -
d_gene: -
v_gene: TRBV5-1
j_gene: TRBJ1-5
CDR3nt: TGCGCCAGCTTCACCGGGGCCCTGGGCAATCAGCCCCAGCATTTT
CDR3aa: CASFTGALGNQPQHF

abundance: -
d_gene: -
v_gene: TRBV6-6
j_gene: TRBJ2-2
CDR3nt: TGTGCCAGCAGCCCACACAGGCAGAACACCGGGGAGCTGTTTTTT
CDR3aa: CASSPHRQNTGELFF

abundance: -
d_gene: -
v_gene: TRBV29-1
j_gene: TRBJ2-7
CDR3nt: TGCAGCGTTGTGTTCAGGGTGGGGGAGCAGTACTTC
CDR3aa: CSVVFRVGEQYF

abundance: -
d_gene: TRBD1
v_gene: TRBV29-1
j_gene: TRBJ1-1
CDR3nt: TGCAGCGGGACAGGGGGCCAGAACACTGAAGCTTTCTTT
CDR3aa: CSGTGGQNTEAFF

abundance: -
d_gene: -
v_gene: TRBV4-1
j_gene: TRBJ1-2
CDR3nt: TGCGCCAGCAGCCCCCGACGGACCCCATTGGATGGCTACACCTTC
CDR3aa: CASSPRRTPLDGYTF

abundance: -
d_gene: -
v_gene: TRBV7-2
j_gene: TRBJ1-5
CDR3nt: TGTGCCAGCAGCCCCGACACTTATAGCAATCAGCCCCAGCATTTT
CDR3aa: CASSPDTYSNQPQHF

abundance: -
d_gene: TRBD1
v_gene: TRBV2
j_gene: TRBJ1-2
CDR3nt: TGTGCCAGCAGAGTGGGACAGGCGCGCTACACCTTC
CDR3aa: CASRVGQARYTF

abundance: -
d_gene: -
v_gene: TRBV4-2
j_gene: TRBJ1-5
CDR3nt: TGTGCCAGCAGCCGGGACTGGTTAAATCAGCCCCAGCATTTT
CDR3aa: CASSRDWLNQPQHF

abundance: -
d_gene: TRBD1
v_gene: TRBV11-2
j_gene: TRBJ1-2
CDR3nt: TGTGCCAGCAGCTTTGACAGGGACCGCAGCTATGGCTACACCTTC
CDR3aa: CASSFDRDRSYGYTF

abundance: -
d_gene: -
v_gene: TRBV2
j_gene: TRBJ1-1
CDR3nt: TGTGCCAGCAGCCCCCAAGTGCGAACTGAAGCTTTCTTT
CDR3aa: CASSPQVRTEAFF

abundance: -
d_gene: TRBD1
v_gene: TRBV2
j_gene: TRBJ1-4
CDR3nt: TGTGCCAGCACTAAACAGGGGGCGCGGGAAAAACTGTTTTTT
CDR3aa: CASTKQGAREKLFF

abundance: -
d_gene: TRBD2
v_gene: TRBV6-5
j_gene: TRBJ2-7
CDR3nt: TGTGCCAGCATAAAAAGCGGGGGGGGGAGTGAGCAGTACTTC
CDR3aa: CASIKSGGGSEQYF

abundance: -
d_gene: TRBD1
v_gene: TRBV19
j_gene: TRBJ2-7
CDR3nt: TGTGCCAGTAGTGTCCAGGGGGAGTTCTCCTACGAGCAGTACTTC
CDR3aa: CASSVQGEFSYEQYF

abundance: -
d_gene: -
v_gene: TRBV13
j_gene: TRBJ2-1
CDR3nt: TGTGCCAGCAGCTCCCCTGGGCGGACGCCGCGGGAAAATGAGCAGTTCTTC
CDR3aa: CASSSPGRTPRENEQFF

abundance: -
d_gene: TRBD2
v_gene: TRBV6-4
j_gene: TRBJ2-1
CDR3nt: TGTGCCAGCAGTGACCAGCGGGGGGGAGGGTACAATGAGCAGTTCTTC
CDR3aa: CASSDQRGGGYNEQFF

abundance: -
d_gene: TRBD1
v_gene: TRBV4-2
j_gene: TRBJ1-1
CDR3nt: TGTGCCAGCACCCTGGACAGGGGCACTGAAGCTTTCTTT
CDR3aa: CASTLDRGTEAFF

abundance: -
d_gene: -
v_gene: TRBV7-3
j_gene: TRBJ1-1
CDR3nt: TGTGCCAGCAGCCCACTGGGGGGGACGGGCACTGAAGCTTTCTTT
CDR3aa: CASSPLGGTGTEAFF

abundance: -
d_gene: TRBD1
v_gene: TRBV7-2
j_gene: TRBJ1-4
CDR3nt: TGTGCCAGCAGCTTTCCTACAGGGGGTCCGAATGAAAAACTGTTTTTT
CDR3aa: CASSFPTGGPNEKLFF

abundance: -
d_gene: TRBD2
v_gene: TRBV7-2
j_gene: TRBJ2-3
CDR3nt: TGTGCCAGCAGCTTCCGCGGGGGGGCGACAGATACGCAGTATTTT
CDR3aa: CASSFRGGATDTQYF

abundance: once
d_gene: -
v_gene: TRBV7-9
j_gene: TRBJ2-3
CDR3nt: TGTGCCAGCAGCCCTTTGGGGCAGCCCACAGATACGCAGTATTTT
CDR3aa: CASSPLGQPTDTQYF

abundance: -
d_gene: TRBD1
v_gene: TRBV7-3
j_gene: TRBJ1-2
CDR3nt: TGTGCCAGCAGCTCGACAGGGGTCGACTATGGCTACACCTTC
CDR3aa: CASSSTGVDYGYTF

abundance: -
d_gene: -
v_gene: TRBV25-1
j_gene: TRBJ1-5
CDR3nt: TGTGCCAGCGGTGGACTTCTTAATCAGCCCCAGCATTTT
CDR3aa: CASGGLLNQPQHF

abundance: -
d_gene: TRBD1
v_gene: TRBV28
j_gene: TRBJ2-7
CDR3nt: TGTGCCAGCAGACATGGACAGGGGGCCTACGAGCAGTACTTC
CDR3aa: CASRHGQGAYEQYF

abundance: -
d_gene: -
v_gene: TRBV2
j_gene: TRBJ2-2
CDR3nt: TGTGCCAGCAGTGACCCCGGGACAAACACCGGGGAGCTGTTTTTT
CDR3aa: CASSDPGTNTGELFF

abundance: -
d_gene: -
v_gene: TRBV2
j_gene: TRBJ1-2
CDR3nt: TGTGCCAGCAGAGTAACAGTGGACAGCTACACCTTC
CDR3aa: CASRVTVDSYTF

abundance: -
d_gene: -
v_gene: TRBV11-1
j_gene: TRBJ2-2
CDR3nt: TGTGCCAGCAGCTTAAGGGGGGCCTTGACCGGGGAGCTGTTTTTT
CDR3aa: CASSLRGALTGELFF

abundance: -
d_gene: -
v_gene: TRBV27
j_gene: TRBJ1-2
CDR3nt: TGTGCCAGCAGTCGAGGACAGAGAAGAGGCTACACCTTC
CDR3aa: CASSRGQRRGYTF

abundance: -
d_gene: -
v_gene: TRBV7-9
j_gene: TRBJ1-6
CDR3nt: TGTGCCAGCAGCTTAGTTACAGGGAACTCACCCCTCCACTTT
CDR3aa: CASSLVTGNSPLHF